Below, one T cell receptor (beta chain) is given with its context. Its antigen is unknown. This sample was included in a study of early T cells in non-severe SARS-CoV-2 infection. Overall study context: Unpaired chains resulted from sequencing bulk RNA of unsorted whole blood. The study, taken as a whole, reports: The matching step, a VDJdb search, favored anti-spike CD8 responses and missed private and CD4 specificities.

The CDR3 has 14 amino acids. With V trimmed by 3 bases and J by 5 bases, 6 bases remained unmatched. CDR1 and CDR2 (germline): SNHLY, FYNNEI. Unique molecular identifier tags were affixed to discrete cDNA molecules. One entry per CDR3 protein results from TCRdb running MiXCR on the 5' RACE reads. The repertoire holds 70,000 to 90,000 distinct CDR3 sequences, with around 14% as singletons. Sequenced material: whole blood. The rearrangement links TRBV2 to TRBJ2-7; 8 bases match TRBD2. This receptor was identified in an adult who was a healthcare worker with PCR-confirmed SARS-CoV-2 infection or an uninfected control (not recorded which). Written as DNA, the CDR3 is TGTGCCAGCAGTGAGACGGGAGGGAAGCACGAGCAGTACTTC. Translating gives CASSETGGKHEQYF. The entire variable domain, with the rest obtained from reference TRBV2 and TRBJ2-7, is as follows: EPEVTQTPSHQVTQMGQEVILRCVPISNHLYFYWYRQILGQKVEFLVSFYNNEISEKSEIFDDQFSVERPDGSNFTLKIRSTKLEDSAMYFCASSETGGKHEQYFGPGTRLTVT.